This is a list of T cell receptor beta chains from one sample in a study of regulatory T cells in long-lasting Graves disease. A single record per CDR3 protein comes from TCRdb applying MiXCR to the multiplex PCR reads. The sample holds 450,000 to 700,000 distinct CDR3 sequences, roughly 14% seen once. A further study also used this sample, focusing on T cells in Graves' hyperthyroidism and ophthalmopathy.

The sample was peripheral blood mononuclear cells (PBMCs), taken at new diagnosis, from a patient treated with antithyroid drugs. These receptors all come from a man aged 30 to 45 with Graves disease. The conserved cysteine and the conserved F or W are not part of the CDR3 here.

V gene	J gene	CDR3 protein
TRBV12-3/TRBV12-4	TRBJ1-2	ASSPTEYYGYT
TRBV20-1	TRBJ2-1	SARFLGEYAYNEQF
TRBV4-1	TRBJ1-5	ASSKTGFNQPQH
TRBV2	TRBJ1-1	ASRDRILKNTEAF
TRBV6-5	TRBJ1-2	ASSYSLRLSYT
TRBV10-3	TRBJ2-1	AISPAANEQF
TRBV5-1	TRBJ2-5	ASSSTSSGPPGETQY
TRBV20-1	TRBJ2-7	SAPNPGTGGYEQY
TRBV27	TRBJ2-7	ASSLADTRSYEQY
TRBV29-1	TRBJ2-1	SVEDGTGRNEQF
TRBV3-1	TRBJ1-4	AGSLIPQGVATNEKLF
TRBV12-3/TRBV12-4	TRBJ2-5	ASGTQETQY
TRBV3-1	TRBJ2-3	ASAWAQGSDTQY
TRBV28	TRBJ2-7	ASTSDVGQTTYEQY
TRBV6-5	TRBJ2-7	ASSYISGQAGEQY
TRBV20-1	TRBJ2-2	SARFPGESTGGLF
TRBV20-1	TRBJ2-7	SASSRYEQY
TRBV2	TRBJ2-3	ASSEEGTRADTQY
TRBV4-1	TRBJ2-1	ASSQFYTGSNEQF
TRBV27	TRBJ2-2	ASSSRFSFTGELF
TRBV15	TRBJ2-7	ATSLVGSAYEQY
TRBV12-3/TRBV12-4	TRBJ1-4	ASSLSSEKLF